The T cell receptor beta chain described here comes from a study of cytomegalovirus exposure and HLA in healthy donors. The study, taken as a whole, reports: Reports showed the classifier diagnosing cytomegalovirus status with high specificity and sensitivity.

Worth noting for this clone: Its antigen remains unknown.

The CDR3 length is 16 residues. Germline CDR1 is MNHEY and CDR2 is SMNVEV (reference sequence). J lost 4 bases, V lost 6 bases, and 7 bases had no gene match. Here immunoSEQ multiplex PCR was the method, and the copy in TCRdb shows in-frame clones only, minus some. Of 200,000 to 300,000 clones listed, about 92% are singletons. The sequencing sample was made of PBMCs. This sequence was found in a woman in her 30s in good health and CMV-seronegative. The V call is TRBV27, the J call TRBJ2-1; 12 bases map to TRBD2. Here the CDR3 reads CASRVWTSGKYNEQFF. As DNA, the CDR3 is TGTGCCAGCAGGGTTTGGACTAGCGGGAAATACAATGAGCAGTTCTTC.